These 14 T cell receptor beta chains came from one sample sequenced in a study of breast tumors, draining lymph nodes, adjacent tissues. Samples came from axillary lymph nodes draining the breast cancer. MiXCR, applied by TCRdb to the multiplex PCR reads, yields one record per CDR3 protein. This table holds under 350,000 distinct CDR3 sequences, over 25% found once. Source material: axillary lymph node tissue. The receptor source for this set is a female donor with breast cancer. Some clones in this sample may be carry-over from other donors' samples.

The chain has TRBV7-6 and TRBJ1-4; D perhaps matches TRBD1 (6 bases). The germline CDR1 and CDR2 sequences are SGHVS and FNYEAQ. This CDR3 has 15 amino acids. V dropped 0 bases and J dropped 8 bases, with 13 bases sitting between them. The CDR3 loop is CASSLATGCFEKLFF. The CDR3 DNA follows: TGTGCCAGCAGCTTAGCGACAGGATGTTTCGAAAAACTGTTTTTT.

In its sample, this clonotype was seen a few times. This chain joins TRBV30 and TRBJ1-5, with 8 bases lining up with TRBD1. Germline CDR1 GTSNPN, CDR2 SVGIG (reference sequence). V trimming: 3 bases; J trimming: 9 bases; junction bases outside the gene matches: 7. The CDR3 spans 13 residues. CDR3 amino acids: CAWSRQGRGPQHF. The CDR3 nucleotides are TGTGCCTGGAGCCGACAGGGGCGGGGGCCCCAGCATTTT.

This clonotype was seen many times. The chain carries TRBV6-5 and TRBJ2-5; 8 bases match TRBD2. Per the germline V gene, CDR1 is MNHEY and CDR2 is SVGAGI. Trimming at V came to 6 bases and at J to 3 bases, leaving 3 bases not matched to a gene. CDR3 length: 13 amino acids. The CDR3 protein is CASSLGREETQYF. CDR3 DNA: TGTGCCAGCAGCCTCGGGAGGGAAGAGACCCAGTACTTC.

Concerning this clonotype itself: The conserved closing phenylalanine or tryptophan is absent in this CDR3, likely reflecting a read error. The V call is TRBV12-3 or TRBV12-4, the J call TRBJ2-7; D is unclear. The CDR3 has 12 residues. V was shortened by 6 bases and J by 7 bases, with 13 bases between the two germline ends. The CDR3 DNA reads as TGTGCCAGCAGGGGGATGAGCTATGAGCAGTACCTC. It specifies CASRGMSYEQYL.

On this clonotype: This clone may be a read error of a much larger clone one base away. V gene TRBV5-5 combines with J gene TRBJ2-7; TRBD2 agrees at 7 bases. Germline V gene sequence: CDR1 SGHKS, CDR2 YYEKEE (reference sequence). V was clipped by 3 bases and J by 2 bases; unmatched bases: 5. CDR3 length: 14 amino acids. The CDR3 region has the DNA TGTGCCAGCAGCTCCACTAGCGCGGCCTACGAGCAGTACTTC. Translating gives CASSSTSAAYEQYF.

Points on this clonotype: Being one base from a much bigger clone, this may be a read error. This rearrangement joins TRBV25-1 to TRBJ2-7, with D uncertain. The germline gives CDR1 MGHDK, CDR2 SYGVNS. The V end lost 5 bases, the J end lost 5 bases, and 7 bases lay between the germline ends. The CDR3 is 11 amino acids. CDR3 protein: CASSQADEQYF. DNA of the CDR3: TGTGCCAGCAGTCAGGCAGACGAGCAGTACTTC.

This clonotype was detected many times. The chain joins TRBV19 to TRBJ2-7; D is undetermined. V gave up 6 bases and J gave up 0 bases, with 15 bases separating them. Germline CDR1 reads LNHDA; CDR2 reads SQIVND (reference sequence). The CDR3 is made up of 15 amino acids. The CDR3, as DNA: TGTGCCAGTAGAACCGCCGCGGATCCCTCCTACGAGCAGTACTTC. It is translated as CASRTAADPSYEQYF.

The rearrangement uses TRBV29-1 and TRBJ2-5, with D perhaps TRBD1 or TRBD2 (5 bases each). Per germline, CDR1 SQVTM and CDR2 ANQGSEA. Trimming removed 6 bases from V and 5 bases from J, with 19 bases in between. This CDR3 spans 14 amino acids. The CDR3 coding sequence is TGCAGCGTGGGGGTGCAGGGCCGATGGGAGACCCAGTACTTC. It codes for CSVGVQGRWETQYF.

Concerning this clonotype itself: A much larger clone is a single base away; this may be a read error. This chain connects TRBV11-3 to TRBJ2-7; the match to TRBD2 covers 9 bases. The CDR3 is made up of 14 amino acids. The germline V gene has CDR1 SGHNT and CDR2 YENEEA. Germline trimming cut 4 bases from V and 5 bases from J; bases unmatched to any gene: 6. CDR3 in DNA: TGTGCCAGCAGCTGCCGACTAGCGGCGGACGAGCAGTACTTC. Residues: CASSCRLAADEQYF.

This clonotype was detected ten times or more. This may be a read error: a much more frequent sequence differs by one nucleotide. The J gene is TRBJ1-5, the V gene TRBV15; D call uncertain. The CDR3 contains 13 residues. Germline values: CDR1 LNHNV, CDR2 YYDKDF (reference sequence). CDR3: CATSTRSNRPQHF. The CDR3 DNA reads TGTGCCACCAGCACGAGAAGCAATCGGCCCCAGCATTTT.

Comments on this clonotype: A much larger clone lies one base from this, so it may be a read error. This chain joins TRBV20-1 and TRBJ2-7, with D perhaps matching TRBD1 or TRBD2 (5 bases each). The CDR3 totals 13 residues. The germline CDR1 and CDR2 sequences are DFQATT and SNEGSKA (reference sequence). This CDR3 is CSALGTGSYAQYF. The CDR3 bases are TGCAGTGCCCTAGGGACCGGCTCCTACGCGCAGTACTTC.

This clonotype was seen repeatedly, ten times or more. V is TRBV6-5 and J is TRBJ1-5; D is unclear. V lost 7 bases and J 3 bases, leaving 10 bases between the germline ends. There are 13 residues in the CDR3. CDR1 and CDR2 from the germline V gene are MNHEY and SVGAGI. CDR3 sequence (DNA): TGTGCCAGCACCCCCGGGTTCAATCAGCCCCAGCATTTT. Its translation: CASTPGFNQPQHF.

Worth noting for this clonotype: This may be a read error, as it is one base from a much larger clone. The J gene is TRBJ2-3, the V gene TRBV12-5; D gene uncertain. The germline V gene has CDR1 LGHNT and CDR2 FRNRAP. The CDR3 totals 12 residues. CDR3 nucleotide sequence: TGTGCTAGTGGTTTGGTAGTAGATACGCAGTGTTTT. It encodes CASGLVVDTQCF.

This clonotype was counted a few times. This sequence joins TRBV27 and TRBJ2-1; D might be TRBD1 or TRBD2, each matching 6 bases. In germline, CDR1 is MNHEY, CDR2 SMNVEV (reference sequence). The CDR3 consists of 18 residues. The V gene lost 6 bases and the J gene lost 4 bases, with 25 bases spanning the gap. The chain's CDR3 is CASSLKSGAARGYNEQFF. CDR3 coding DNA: TGTGCCAGCAGCCTTAAGTCGGGGGCGGCCCGCGGATACAATGAGCAGTTCTTC.